These 19 T cell receptor beta chains share one sample of origin, sequenced in a study of blood T cell repertoires in COVID-19. Profiling relied on immunoSEQ multiplex PCR, and the TCRdb table lists in-frame clones only, not all of them. The repertoire consists of more than 85,000 clones, with 84% occurring once and the leading ten covering just under 4.5%. Sequences were obtained from peripheral blood. Source of these receptors: a human donor in a cohort sampled during active COVID-19.

By proportion, this clone is medium-sized. This rearrangement joins TRBV18 to TRBJ1-6; D not resolved. The CDR3 has 13 residues. V gave up 2 bases and J gave up 6 bases, with 5 bases separating them. The germline V gene has CDR1 KGHSH and CDR2 LQKENI. CDR3 sequence (DNA): TGTGCCAGCTCACCAAACGGTAATTCACCCCTCCACTTT. This gives the protein CASSPNGNSPLHF. Full variable domain (outside the CDR3, taken from reference TRBV18 and TRBJ1-6): NAGVMQNPRHLVRRRGQEARLRCSPMKGHSHVYWYRQLPEEGLKFMVYLQKENIIDESGMPKERFSAEFPKEGPSILRIQQVVRGDSAAYFCASSPNGNSPLHFGNGTRLTVT.

J is TRBJ2-7 and V is TRBV15; D possibly corresponds to TRBD1 (8 bases). Looked up from germline, CDR1 is LNHNV and CDR2 is YYDKDF (reference sequence). V was cut by 4 bases and J by 6 bases, with 13 bases left in between. The CDR3 sequence is 13 residues long. This CDR3 reads CATSTNRGGEQYF. As DNA, the CDR3 is TGTGCCACCAGCACGAACAGGGGGGGCGAGCAGTACTTC.

The chain recombines TRBV7-3 with TRBJ2-1, with a possible D match to TRBD2 (6 bases). Germline CDR1 SGHTA, CDR2 FQGTGA. The V and J ends lost 2 bases and 2 bases respectively, with 7 bases between them. CDR3 length equals 14 residues. Here the CDR3 reads CASSLPGAYNEQFF. CDR3 DNA: TGTGCCAGCAGCTTACCGGGGGCCTACAATGAGCAGTTCTTC.

The genes are TRBV5-1 and TRBJ1-2; D not resolved. The V end lost 5 bases, the J end lost 0 bases, and 17 bases lay between the germline ends. From germline, CDR1 is SGHRS and CDR2 YFSETQ. The CDR3 contains 16 residues. The CDR3 sequence is CASRSLSFGANYGYTF. In nucleotides, the CDR3 is TGCGCCAGCAGATCTCTTAGTTTCGGGGCTAACTATGGCTACACCTTC.

This rearrangement joins TRBV6-5 to TRBJ1-6; possible D gene TRBD1, 6 bases. Trimming cost V 4 bases and J 14 bases, with 15 bases left between them. The CDR3 has 13 amino acids. Germline CDR1 is MNHEY and CDR2 is SVGAGI. The CDR3 spells CASSFEGGRALHF. In DNA, the CDR3 is TGTGCCAGCAGTTTCGAGGGGGGGAGGGCCCTCCACTTT.

J is TRBJ1-2 and V is TRBV29-1, with a weak D call TRBD1 (6 bases). The V end lost 4 bases, the J end lost 3 bases, and 9 bases lay between the germline ends. The CDR3 spans 12 residues. From germline, CDR1 is SQVTM and CDR2 ANQGSEA. The CDR3 nucleotides read TGCAGCGTTGTGTGGACAGACTATGGCTACACCTTC. It encodes CSVVWTDYGYTF.

This chain's CDR3 is CAIRGGVYEQYF. The CDR3 coding sequence is TGTGCCATCAGGGGGGGGGTCTACGAGCAGTACTTC. The chain carries TRBV10-3 and TRBJ2-7; 7 positions agree with TRBD2. The germline V gene has CDR1 ENHRY and CDR2 SYGVKD. J was trimmed by 3 bases and V by 6 bases; bases with no gene match: 2. This CDR3 region has 12 residues.

This chain connects TRBV7-9 to TRBJ2-3; D uncertain. CDR1 and CDR2 from the germline V gene are SEHNR and FQNEAQ (reference sequence). V lost 6 bases to trimming and J lost 1 base, with 8 bases between them. CDR3 size: 13 residues. The CDR3 sequence is CASSSPGTDTQYF. The DNA of the CDR3 is TGTGCCAGCAGTTCCCCGGGCACAGATACGCAGTATTTT.

CDR3 DNA sequence: TGCGCCAGCAGCTTGTTTGCTTCGGGTGGGGAAAAACTGTTTTTT. It translates to CASSLFASGGEKLFF. This sequence joins TRBV5-1 and TRBJ1-4; D gene ambiguous. The germline V gene encodes CDR1 SGHRS and CDR2 YFSETQ. Trimming pared 1 base from V and 8 bases from J, leaving 15 bases between. This CDR3 is 15 amino acids long.

The gene calls are TRBV2 and TRBJ1-1, with a tentative D call TRBD1 (6 bases). This CDR3 has 15 residues. Germline CDR1 and CDR2: SNHLY and FYNNEI. V dropped 7 bases and J dropped 1 base, with 16 bases sitting between them. In DNA form, the CDR3 reads TGTGCCAGCAAGTTCCAGGGGTCGGGGAACACTGAAGCTTTCTTT. Translation gives CASKFQGSGNTEAFF.

This sequence joins TRBV19 and TRBJ1-3, with 8 bases identical to TRBD1. Germline V gene lookup returns CDR1 LNHDA and CDR2 SQIVND (reference sequence). This CDR3 contains 16 residues. The V gene end was trimmed by 5 bases and the J gene end by 0 bases; junction bases not matched to a gene: 6. Here the CDR3 DNA reads TGTGCCAGTAGTCCATGGACAGGGAGCTCTGGAAACACCATATATTTT. Its protein product is CASSPWTGSSGNTIYF.

J is TRBJ1-1 and V is TRBV7-6; D is possibly TRBD1 (5 bases). The CDR3 runs 13 residues. Looked up from germline, CDR1 is SGHVS and CDR2 is FNYEAQ. Trimming took off 4 bases at V and 6 bases at J, with 12 bases between the two ends. The CDR3 region is CASSSYRTSEAFF. In nucleotides, the CDR3 is TGTGCCAGCAGCTCCTACAGGACGTCTGAAGCTTTCTTT.

The gene calls are TRBV7-9 and TRBJ2-1; 15 bases map to TRBD2. V lost 5 bases, J lost 0 bases, and 14 bases stayed unmatched. Germline CDR1 SEHNR, CDR2 FQNEAQ (reference sequence). CDR3 length: 21 residues. This CDR3 is CASSTPPGTSGGISSYNEQFF. Written as DNA, the CDR3 is TGTGCCAGCAGCACCCCGCCCGGGACTAGCGGGGGGATCAGCTCCTACAATGAGCAGTTCTTC.

This chain joins TRBV7-9 and TRBJ2-5, with D maybe TRBD2 (5 bases). V shed 5 bases and J shed 4 bases, with 17 bases lying between them. The CDR3 totals 15 residues. Germline V gene data show CDR1 as SEHNR and CDR2 as FQNEAQ (reference sequence). The CDR3 sequence: CASSPPPPGRETQYF. The CDR3 DNA follows: TGTGCCAGCAGCCCTCCCCCGCCGGGGAGAGAGACCCAGTACTTC.

This chain uses TRBV18 with TRBJ1-4; no definite D call. CDR3 length: 13 amino acids. V lost 2 bases and J 8 bases, leaving 9 bases between the germline ends. CDR1 and CDR2 from the germline V gene are KGHSH and LQKENI. The CDR3 loop reads CASSPDTREKLFF. The CDR3 coding sequence is TGTGCCAGCTCACCAGATACTCGCGAAAAACTGTTTTTT.

This chain uses TRBV4-3 with TRBJ1-2; D perhaps matches TRBD1 (6 bases). The germline V gene has CDR1 LGHNA and CDR2 YSLEER. Trimming removed 0 bases from V and 2 bases from J, with 10 bases in between. This CDR3 contains 15 residues. CDR3: CASSQEPGANYGYTF. In DNA, the CDR3 is TGCGCCAGCAGCCAAGAGCCAGGGGCCAACTATGGCTACACCTTC.

This clone was seen a handful of times. J is TRBJ1-2 and V is TRBV14; D might be TRBD1 (6 bases). Trimming left V 1 base short and J 2 bases short, with 11 bases between. Germline V gene lookup returns CDR1 SGHDN and CDR2 FVKESK. This CDR3 spans 15 amino acids. CDR3: CASSQVQGWNYGYTF. The DNA of the CDR3 is TGTGCCAGCAGCCAAGTACAGGGCTGGAACTATGGCTACACCTTC.

This clone showed up just a few times. The chain employs TRBV14 and TRBJ1-6, with TRBD1 as a possible D gene (6 bases). This CDR3 has 18 amino acids. V was cut by 0 bases and J by 5 bases, with 17 bases left in between. Germline lookup yields CDR1 SGHDN and CDR2 FVKESK. CDR3 loop: CASSQDPTGRFDNSPLHF. DNA of the CDR3: TGTGCCAGCAGCCAAGATCCCACAGGGCGTTTTGATAATTCACCCCTCCACTTT.

The rearrangement uses TRBV7-2 and TRBJ1-2; D might be TRBD1 (6 bases). Trimming cost V 1 base and J 4 bases, with 13 bases left between them. The germline V gene has CDR1 SGHTA and CDR2 FQGNSA. This CDR3 has 15 residues. CDR3 in amino acids: CASSLEWTALYGYTF. DNA of the CDR3: TGTGCCAGCAGCTTAGAATGGACAGCGCTCTATGGCTACACCTTC.